This is a list of T cell receptor beta chains from one sample in a study of blood T cell repertoires in COVID-19. Generated by immunoSEQ multiplex PCR, the TCRdb table keeps only in-frame clones and is missing some. The sample holds some 43,000 clones, less than 85% seen once. The sequenced sample consisted of peripheral blood. The receptor set was obtained from a man in his forties or fifties with active COVID-19. The CDR3 runs from the conserved cysteine through the conserved F or W. A D gene is named only where the DNA matches it firmly.

d_call | j_call | v_call | cdr3_aa
NA | TRBJ1-2 | TRBV6-5 | CAGNQGIYGYTF
NA | TRBJ2-6 | TRBV5-4 | CASAYYYSGANVLTF
TRBD1 | TRBJ2-2 | TRBV3-1/TRBV3-2 | CASSQVPGQGNTGELFF
NA | TRBJ1-5 | TRBV7-8 | CASSSSGINSNQPQHF
NA | TRBJ1-1 | TRBV15 | CATSRPGEAAEAFF
TRBD1 | TRBJ2-3 | TRBV4-1 | CASSLGTASTDTQYF
NA | TRBJ2-7 | TRBV10-3 | CAINDYRSLEQYF
NA | TRBJ1-5 | TRBV21-1 | CASSKDPLGQGNQPQHF
TRBD2 | TRBJ2-7 | TRBV7-8 | CASSWGLAYEQYF
NA | TRBJ1-4 | TRBV5-4 | CASSASPTNEKLFF
TRBD1 | TRBJ2-2 | TRBV27 | CASRVQGAYGELFF
TRBD1 | TRBJ2-5 | TRBV9 | CASSVRRQGQETQYF
TRBD1 | TRBJ1-1 | TRBV27 | CASSWTGEGTEAFF
TRBD1 | TRBJ1-2 | TRBV27 | CASSGQGGSGYTF
NA | TRBJ1-5 | TRBV7-2 | CASSSQGNQPQHF
NA | TRBJ2-7 | TRBV7-6 | CASRGIVGLCGAGADSSYEQYF
NA | TRBJ2-7 | TRBV27 | CASSRDIRQGSYEQYF
NA | TRBJ2-7 | TRBV6-2/TRBV6-3 | CASSPQGYEQYF
NA | TRBJ1-4 | TRBV9 | CASSPRVVSEKLFF
NA | TRBJ1-1 | TRBV27 | CASSTTQGLNTEAFF
NA | TRBJ2-3 | TRBV10-1 | CASSAEGIDTQYF
NA | TRBJ1-4 | TRBV7-2 | CASSLIGGGEKLFF
TRBD1 | TRBJ2-1 | TRBV7-9 | CASSSMTGALYNEQFF
NA | TRBJ1-6 | TRBV5-1 | CASSLAEGRGAYNSPLHF
TRBD1 | TRBJ1-4 | TRBV19 | CASSRAGQINEKLFF
NA | TRBJ1-2 | TRBV9 | CASSPSNYGYTF
NA | TRBJ1-1 | TRBV12-3/TRBV12-4 | CASSTTGLEAFF
NA | TRBJ1-3 | TRBV5-4 | CASFAWGEPGNTIYF
NA | TRBJ1-5 | TRBV7-8 | CASSPSGGPQHF
TRBD1 | TRBJ1-6 | TRBV15 | CATSMGQGARSPLHF
NA | TRBJ2-3 | TRBV9 | CASSVTRRGTDTQYF
TRBD1 | TRBJ2-2 | TRBV5-6 | CASSRRDRGRRVTGELFF
NA | TRBJ1-6 | TRBV3-1/TRBV3-2 | CASSDYRVNNSPLHF
NA | TRBJ2-5 | TRBV18 | CASSPTGPQETQYF
TRBD2 | TRBJ2-1 | TRBV10-3 | CAIRETEVEVGRSGGAPHEQFF
TRBD1 | TRBJ1-4 | TRBV19 | CASKTGTGHEKLFF
TRBD2 | TRBJ2-5 | TRBV7-9 | CASSPETSGGETQYF
NA | TRBJ2-7 | TRBV28 | CASSFPRVDEQYF
NA | TRBJ1-6 | TRBV4-3 | CASSQDGQGNNSPLHF
NA | TRBJ2-1 | TRBV7-8 | CASSLGVPGDNEQFF
NA | TRBJ1-6 | TRBV19 | CASSIWGRTNSPLHF
NA | TRBJ1-2 | TRBV13 | CASSLNQDWGYTF
TRBD1 | TRBJ1-6 | TRBV27 | CASSSPDWQGAGSPLHF
NA | TRBJ1-1 | TRBV10-3 | CAIREGAHTEAFF
TRBD2 | TRBJ2-3 | TRBV5-4 | CASSPLAGGATDTQYF
NA | TRBJ2-7 | TRBV6-5 | CASSYSNQGVSYEQYF
NA | TRBJ2-2 | TRBV5-1 | CASSLLGGANTGELFF
TRBD1 | TRBJ1-5 | TRBV7-9 | CASSTGTGVYQPQHF
NA | TRBJ1-1 | TRBV7-9 | CASKAGTEAFF
TRBD1 | TRBJ1-4 | TRBV5-1 | CASSPDRTNEKLFF
NA | TRBJ2-2 | TRBV7-6 | CASSLRLAGELFF
TRBD1 | TRBJ1-5 | TRBV19 | CASSGQGYQPQHF
TRBD2 | TRBJ2-7 | TRBV28 | CASFRGGESYEQYF
NA | TRBJ2-1 | TRBV9 | CASSAAAAGQGSYNEQFF
TRBD1 | TRBJ2-5 | TRBV5-1 | CASSTGTGGQETQYF
NA | TRBJ1-5 | TRBV7-9 | CASSLNEVTGPQHF
NA | TRBJ2-3 | TRBV12-5 | CASGWGPSDTQYF